A selection of T cell receptor beta chains follows, all from one sample in a study of blood T cell repertoires in COVID-19. Sequenced by immunoSEQ multiplex PCR; TCRdb stores in-frame clones only, minus some. This table holds approximately 220,000 clones, 65% to 85% found once. Material: peripheral blood. The receptors were gathered from a woman between 55 and 75 years old with acute or convalescent COVID-19. The CDR3 runs from the conserved cysteine through the conserved F or W. The D gene is left open where the match is weak. Rows give clone size only sometimes, using once, few, many, or a class for an expanded clone.

j_call d_call clone_size v_call cdr3_aa cdr3_nt
TRBJ1-4 . . TRBV30 CAWSYGEKLFF TGTGCCTGGAGCTACGGGGAAAAACTGTTTTTT
TRBJ1-2 . . TRBV12-3/TRBV12-4 CASSLRQGQGYTF TGTGCCAGCAGTTTGAGGCAGGGGCAGGGCTACACCTTC
TRBJ1-1 TRBD1 once TRBV30 CAWSKGAGTEAFF TGTGCCTGGAGTAAGGGGGCAGGCACTGAAGCTTTCTTT
TRBJ1-3 . . TRBV6-1 CASSEQGIWAGNTIYF TGTGCCAGCAGTGAACAGGGGATTTGGGCTGGAAACACCATATATTTT
TRBJ1-6 TRBD1 . TRBV5-4 CASSFGTGLSYNSPLHF TGTGCCAGCAGCTTTGGGACAGGGTTATCCTATAATTCACCCCTCCACTTT
TRBJ1-4 TRBD1 . TRBV7-9 CASSLTGTGGPNEKLFF TGTGCCAGCAGCCTCACCGGGACAGGGGGACCTAATGAAAAACTGTTTTTT
TRBJ2-5 . . TRBV3-1/TRBV3-2 CASSHEETQYF TGTGCCAGCAGCCACGAAGAGACCCAGTACTTC
TRBJ2-2 . once TRBV5-6 CASSLGRFTGELFF TGTGCCAGCAGCTTGGGCAGGTTCACCGGGGAGCTGTTTTTT
TRBJ1-2 TRBD1 . TRBV5-1 CASRDGTGYNYGYTF TGCGCCAGCAGAGATGGGACAGGCTATAACTATGGCTACACCTTC
TRBJ2-3 . . TRBV15 CATSRDTSLGAPEF TGTGCCACCAGCAGAGATACCTCTTTGGGGGCCCCAGAATTT
TRBJ2-3 . . TRBV7-9 CASSPPFRSHSTDTQYF TGTGCCAGCAGCCCACCGTTCCGGAGTCACAGCACAGATACGCAGTATTTT
TRBJ1-2 . . TRBV5-5 CASSSGAIRYGYTF TGTGCCAGCAGCTCAGGGGCAATCCGCTATGGCTACACCTTC
TRBJ1-1 . . TRBV6-5 CASSRLGGGSTEAFF TGTGCCAGCAGCCGCTTGGGGGGGGGAAGCACTGAAGCTTTCTTT
TRBJ2-7 . . TRBV7-8 CASSLRGGGGILQVDYEQYF TGTGCCAGCAGCTTAAGGGGGGGAGGCGGAATATTGCAGGTAGATTACGAGCAGTACTTC
TRBJ2-1 TRBD1 . TRBV9 CASSRTGTVYNEQFF TGTGCCAGCAGCCGTACCGGGACAGTATACAATGAGCAGTTCTTC
TRBJ1-4 . . TRBV5-1 CASSLAGFNEKLFF TGCGCCAGCAGCTTGGCCGGGTTTAATGAAAAACTGTTTTTT
TRBJ2-7 TRBD1 . TRBV4-1 CASSHSDRDRGEQYF TGCGCCAGCAGCCATTCGGACAGGGATAGGGGCGAGCAGTACTTC
TRBJ1-1 . . TRBV9 CASSPESPGLNTEAFF TGTGCCAGCAGCCCGGAATCACCAGGGCTGAACACTGAAGCTTTCTTT
TRBJ1-2 TRBD1 . TRBV27 CASSGTGSSYGYTF TGTGCCAGCAGTGGGACAGGCTCATCCTATGGCTACACCTTC
TRBJ2-7 TRBD2 . TRBV4-1 CASSQGEGPYYEQYF TGCGCCAGCAGCCAAGGGGAGGGCCCGTACTACGAGCAGTACTTC
TRBJ1-2 TRBD1 . TRBV30 CATGQGSYGYTF TGTGCTACGGGACAGGGATCGTATGGCTACACCTTC
TRBJ2-2 TRBD1 . TRBV6-2/TRBV6-3 CASSPRQGAAGGELFF TGTGCCAGCAGTCCACGACAGGGGGCAGCCGGCGGGGAGCTGTTTTTT
TRBJ1-2 TRBD1 . TRBV6-1 CASSETGDVGYTF TGTGCCAGCAGTGAAACAGGGGATGTAGGCTACACCTTC
TRBJ1-2 TRBD1 . TRBV7-2 CASSLGVRGLGYTF TGTGCCAGCAGCTTAGGGGTCAGGGGGCTTGGCTACACCTTC
TRBJ1-2 . . TRBV25-1 CASSENWGEDGYTF TGTGCCAGCAGTGAAAATTGGGGCGAAGATGGCTACACCTTC
TRBJ1-1 . . TRBV25-1 CASSGRNRLGQNTEAFF TGTGCCAGCAGTGGCCGGAACAGGTTGGGGCAGAACACTGAAGCTTTCTTT
TRBJ2-7 TRBD1 few TRBV28 CASSHNRGSYEQYF TGTGCCAGCAGCCATAACAGGGGGTCCTACGAGCAGTACTTC
TRBJ2-1 TRBD2 . TRBV6-1 CASSEEASGSPYNEQFF TGTGCCAGCAGTGAAGAGGCTAGCGGGAGTCCTTACAATGAGCAGTTCTTC
TRBJ2-2 TRBD2 few TRBV4-2 CASSRGLAGANTGELFF TGTGCCAGCAGCCGCGGACTAGCGGGGGCGAACACCGGGGAGCTGTTTTTT
TRBJ2-1 TRBD2 . TRBV5-1 CASIGGGAGNEQFF TGCGCCAGCATTGGCGGGGGGGCGGGAAATGAGCAGTTCTTC
TRBJ1-6 TRBD1 . TRBV30 CAWSGTGGNSPLHF TGTGCCTGGAGTGGGACAGGGGGTAATTCACCCCTCCACTTT
TRBJ2-1 TRBD1 . TRBV7-3 CASSLGTTGNNEQFF TGTGCCAGCAGCTTAGGGACGACAGGGAACAATGAGCAGTTCTTC
TRBJ2-2 . . TRBV12-3/TRBV12-4 CASRQQSTGELFF TGTGCCAGCAGGCAACAGAGCACCGGGGAGCTGTTTTTT
TRBJ2-3 TRBD2 . TRBV20-1 CSASFELAGDTDTQYF TGCAGTGCTAGTTTCGAGCTAGCGGGAGACACAGATACGCAGTATTTT
TRBJ2-7 TRBD1 . TRBV10-3 CAISESGQGAGEQYF TGTGCCATCAGTGAGTCGGGACAGGGGGCGGGGGAGCAGTACTTC
TRBJ2-7 TRBD1 once TRBV10-3 CAISGLGQRYEQYF TGTGCCATCAGTGGGCTGGGACAGCGCTACGAGCAGTACTTC
TRBJ1-3 . . TRBV7-9 CASSSPLRGGNTIYF TGTGCCAGCAGCTCTCCTCTGAGGGGGGGAAACACCATATATTTT
TRBJ1-5 TRBD1 . TRBV19 CASSRTGDNYQPQHF TGTGCCAGTAGTAGGACAGGGGATAATTATCAGCCCCAGCATTTT
TRBJ2-7 . few TRBV7-9 CASSSPAIHEQYF TGTGCCAGCAGCTCGCCCGCGATCCACGAGCAGTACTTC
TRBJ2-7 TRBD1 . TRBV10-3 CAISDRGEQYF TGTGCCATCAGTGACAGGGGGGAGCAGTACTTC
TRBJ1-3 TRBD1 . TRBV28 CASSSGQGARRNTIYF TGTGCCAGCAGTTCGGGACAGGGGGCGAGGCGAAACACCATATATTTT
TRBJ1-2 . . TRBV19 CASSSQGKARGYTF TGTGCCAGTAGTAGCCAGGGAAAGGCGCGGGGCTACACCTTC
TRBJ2-7 TRBD2 . TRBV6-5 CASSSGGYEQYF TGTGCCAGCTCTAGCGGGGGCTACGAGCAGTACTTC
TRBJ1-1 . . TRBV6-6 CASTRDIMVPEAFF TGTGCCAGCACCCGGGACATCATGGTTCCTGAAGCTTTCTTT
TRBJ2-5 . . TRBV5-1 CASSLDPGWNRETQYF TGCGCCAGCAGCTTGGACCCGGGGTGGAATCGGGAGACCCAGTACTTC
TRBJ2-1 . . TRBV24-1 CATSDLLGVFYNEQFF TGTGCCACCAGTGATTTGCTAGGGGTTTTTTACAATGAGCAGTTCTTC
TRBJ1-1 TRBD1 . TRBV4-2 CASSYDRGNTEAFF TGTGCCAGCAGTTACGACAGGGGGAACACTGAAGCTTTCTTT
TRBJ1-1 TRBD1 . TRBV27 CASSLSIAPGQGLAFF TGTGCCAGCAGTTTATCGATTGCGCCGGGACAGGGGTTAGCTTTCTTT
TRBJ1-1 . once TRBV27 CASSLTLMNTEAFF TGTGCCAGCAGTTTAACTCTAATGAACACTGAAGCTTTCTTT
TRBJ1-2 TRBD1 once TRBV14 CASSPRQGLLKGYTF TGTGCCAGCAGCCCCCGACAGGGTCTTCTGAAAGGCTACACCTTC
TRBJ1-4 TRBD1 . TRBV5-1 CASSPVAGQDNEKLFF TGCGCCAGCAGCCCAGTGGCGGGACAGGATAATGAAAAACTGTTTTTT
TRBJ1-2 . . TRBV7-2 CASSLGSGDFNYGYTF TGTGCCAGCAGCTTAGGATCAGGGGATTTTAACTATGGCTACACCTTC
TRBJ2-7 . . TRBV27 CASSPLYRDNSYEQYF TGTGCCAGCAGTCCCTTATACAGGGATAACTCCTACGAGCAGTACTTC
TRBJ1-6 . . TRBV18 CASSPTAGASNSPLHF TGTGCCAGCTCACCGACCGCAGGGGCTAGTAATTCACCCCTCCACTTT
TRBJ2-5 TRBD1 . TRBV19 CASSRIDREETQYF TGTGCCAGTAGTAGGATCGACAGGGAAGAGACCCAGTACTTC
TRBJ1-4 TRBD1 . TRBV18 CASSPGQGGAQKLFF TGTGCCAGCTCACCCGGACAGGGCGGGGCCCAAAAACTGTTTTTT
TRBJ2-1 TRBD2 few TRBV29-1 CSVRIAGGRSNEQFF TGCAGCGTCCGAATAGCGGGGGGGAGAAGTAATGAGCAGTTCTTC
TRBJ2-3 TRBD2 . TRBV15 CATSRGPQRGPLDTQYF TGTGCCACCAGCAGAGGTCCCCAGCGGGGGCCATTAGATACGCAGTATTTT
TRBJ2-7 TRBD1 . TRBV30 CAWSAGQGYEQYF TGTGCCTGGAGTGCGGGACAGGGCTACGAGCAGTACTTC